The 12 T cell receptor beta chains listed next were all sequenced from one sample in a study of CD8 T cells in ankylosing spondylitis. MiXCR was run by TCRdb on the 5' RACE reads, yielding one entry per CDR3 protein. The table includes some 220,000 distinct CDR3 sequences, 7% to 10% detected once. Sequencing used blood, either unsorted or a sorted T cell fraction (not recorded which). The receptors originated from a female donor with ankylosing spondylitis or in good health (not recorded which).

Many counts were recorded for this clonotype. The V call is TRBV24-1, the J call TRBJ2-1; TRBD2 matches at 13 bases. V gave up 6 bases and J gave up 6 bases; unmatched junction bases: 7. The CDR3 spans 16 residues. Germline assignment: CDR1 KGHDR and CDR2 SFDVKD. CDR3 sequence: CATSMAGTSGVNEQFF. In nucleotides, the CDR3 is TGTGCCACCAGTATGGCCGGGACTAGCGGGGTCAATGAGCAGTTCTTC.

The rearrangement links TRBV11-1 to TRBJ2-7; TRBD2 might be the D (6 bases). The V end lost 8 bases, the J end lost 3 bases, and 29 bases lay between the germline ends. The CDR3 loop spans 18 amino acids. Germline V gene sequence: CDR1 SGHAT, CDR2 FQDESV (reference sequence). CDR3 in DNA: TGTGCCAGCCAACCCCGTTGGGACGGGAGACCGGCAAACTACGAGCAGTACTTC. This gives the protein CASQPRWDGRPANYEQYF.

This clonotype was observed at least ten times. The chain is built from TRBV5-1 and TRBJ2-1; D may be TRBD1 (6 bases). V was shortened by 2 bases and J by 7 bases, with 7 bases between the two germline ends. The CDR3 spans 12 residues. The V gene's germline CDR1 is SGHRS and CDR2 YFSETQ. The CDR3 sequence: CASSFGQNEQFF. CDR3 sequence (DNA): TGCGCCAGCAGCTTCGGACAGAATGAGCAGTTCTTC.

This clonotype was picked up many times. The chain joins TRBV30 to TRBJ2-7; tentatively, D is TRBD2 (5 bases). There are 13 residues in the CDR3. The V and J ends lost 3 bases and 1 base respectively, with 10 bases between them. Germline CDR1 is GTSNPN and CDR2 is SVGIG (reference sequence). CDR3 residues: CAWRLDSSYEQYF. CDR3 sequence (DNA): TGTGCCTGGAGACTAGACTCGTCCTACGAGCAGTACTTC.

This clonotype was recorded many times. J is TRBJ2-1 and V is TRBV20-1, with unresolved D. Trimming took off 3 bases at V and 12 bases at J, with 12 bases between the two ends. The CDR3 covers 11 residues. Germline values: CDR1 DFQATT, CDR2 SNEGSKA (reference sequence). CDR3: CSASLASGQFF. In nucleotides, the CDR3 is TGCAGTGCTAGCTTGGCCTCCGGGCAGTTCTTC.

This clonotype was recorded many times. V usage is TRBV7-9 and J usage is TRBJ2-5, with D possibly being TRBD2 (5 bases). CDR3 length: 12 amino acids. V was cut by 8 bases and J by 0 bases, with 7 bases left in between. Germline lookup yields CDR1 SEHNR and CDR2 FQNEAQ (reference sequence). CDR3 nucleotides: TGTGCCAGCCGGGGAGACCAAGAGACCCAGTACTTC. This sequence encodes CASRGDQETQYF.

This clonotype was picked up many times. The chain couples TRBV29-1 to TRBJ2-3; D is unclear. The V end lost 2 bases, the J end lost 5 bases, and 8 bases lay between the germline ends. Germline V CDR1 and CDR2: SQVTM, ANQGSEA. The CDR3 covers 12 residues. CDR3 DNA sequence: TGCAGCGTTGAACCGGGCGGAGATACGCAGTATTTT. Translation gives CSVEPGGDTQYF.

This clonotype has ten or more counts. V is TRBV5-1 and J is TRBJ1-6; D not resolved. The CDR3 covers 17 residues. Trimming removed 4 bases from V and 5 bases from J, with 19 bases in between. CDR1 is SGHRS, CDR2 YFSETQ, per germline. Written as DNA, the CDR3 is TGCGCCAGCAGCCCGCAACCCACCGGAACAGATAATTCACCCCTCCACTTT. Residues: CASSPQPTGTDNSPLHF.

Many counts were recorded for this clonotype. The chain employs TRBV6-5 and TRBJ2-7; 7 nucleotides match TRBD2. With V trimmed by 5 bases and J by 3 bases, 10 bases remained unmatched. CDR1 is MNHEY and CDR2 is SVGAGI in the germline V gene. The CDR3 covers 15 residues. CDR3 loop: CASSTRLAQVYEQYF. In DNA, the CDR3 is TGTGCCAGCAGTACCCGACTAGCACAGGTCTACGAGCAGTACTTC.

This clonotype turned up a few times. This chain connects TRBV9 to TRBJ2-2, with 10 bases identical to TRBD2. CDR1 SGDLS and CDR2 YYNGEE come from the germline V gene. The CDR3 is 16 amino acids. Trimming cost V 3 bases and J 4 bases; bases outside gene matches: 6. The CDR3 DNA follows: TGTGCCAGCAGCGAAAGGACTAGCGGTATCACCGGGGAGCTGTTTTTT. Translating gives CASSERTSGITGELFF.

The chain employs TRBV5-4 and TRBJ2-5; D is uncertain. CDR1 is SGHNT, CDR2 YYREEE, per germline (reference sequence). With 4 bases removed from V and 4 bases from J, the gap between germline ends came to 11 bases. This CDR3 spans 13 amino acids. The CDR3 here is CASSTTVGETQYF. CDR3 sequence (DNA): TGTGCCAGCAGCACTACAGTTGGAGAGACCCAGTACTTC.

This clonotype was counted at least ten times. The chain is built from TRBV24-1 and TRBJ2-7; the D gene is possibly TRBD2 (7 bases). With 8 bases removed from V and 3 bases from J, the gap between germline ends came to 13 bases. CDR1 and CDR2 from the germline V gene are KGHDR and SFDVKD. CDR3 length: 13 amino acids. The CDR3 coding sequence is TGTGCCACCATTGGCGGGGGCCGCTACGAGCAGTACTTC. Amino acid sequence: CATIGGGRYEQYF.